One and the same sample provided the 8 T cell receptor beta chains below, sequenced in a study of blood T cell repertoires in COVID-19. TCRdb keeps only in-frame clones here, not all; method: immunoSEQ multiplex PCR. In the table there are 70,000 to 90,000 clones, 75% to 90% of which are singletons. The sample consisted of peripheral blood. All receptors come from a man older than 75 with COVID-19, enrolled during active disease.

This clone showed up just once. The CDR3 nucleotides read TGTGCCAGCAGTTACTCAGGGACTGAAGAGACCCAGTACTTC. The encoded protein is CASSYSGTEETQYF. The chain recombines TRBV6-2 or TRBV6-3 with TRBJ2-5, with D possibly matching TRBD2 (6 bases). Germline CDR1 reads MNHEY; CDR2 reads SVGEGT. The CDR3 extends over 14 amino acids. Deletions cut 0 bases from V and 3 bases from J, with 8 bases between.

The chain couples TRBV7-2 to TRBJ2-5; 8 bases are shared with TRBD1. With V trimmed by 7 bases and J by 3 bases, 7 bases remained unmatched. The length of the CDR3 is 14 residues. CDR1 and CDR2 (germline): SGHTA, FQGNSA. The CDR3 here is CASIRETGEETQYF. The CDR3 DNA reads TGTGCCAGCATCCGGGAGACAGGGGAAGAGACCCAGTACTTC.

This chain joins TRBV7-8 and TRBJ1-2; 10 bases align to TRBD1. The CDR3 is 14 amino acids. CDR1 SGHVS and CDR2 FQNEAQ come from the germline V gene. The ends lost 11 bases at V and 1 base at J; junction bases unmatched: 7. Here the CDR3 reads CASSRTGGNYGYTF. CDR3 nucleotides: TGTGCCTCCTCTCGGACAGGGGGTAACTATGGCTACACCTTC.

The V and J genes are TRBV27 and TRBJ1-4; TRBD1 agrees at 9 bases. Looked up from germline, CDR1 is MNHEY and CDR2 is SMNVEV (reference sequence). The CDR3 is 16 amino acids. CDR3 loop: CAKGTGTRATNEKLFF. In nucleotides, the CDR3 is TGTGCGAAAGGGACAGGGACAAGGGCAACTAATGAAAAACTGTTTTTT. The variable domain in full, with the rest retrieved from reference TRBV27 and TRBJ1-4, is EAQVTQNPRYLITVTGKKLTVTCSQNMNHEYMSWYRQDPGLGLRQIYYSMNVEVTDKGDVPEGYKVSRKEKRNFPLILESPSPNQTSLYFCAKGTGTRATNEKLFFGSGTQLSVL.

The chain links TRBV19 to TRBJ1-5; 7 nucleotides match TRBD1. V lost 5 bases to trimming and J lost 3 bases; unmatched junction nucleotides: 4. This CDR3 has 14 amino acids. CDR1 LNHDA and CDR2 SQIVND come from the germline V gene (reference sequence). The CDR3 is CASSLTGDNQPQHF. DNA of the CDR3: TGTGCCAGTAGTCTCACAGGGGACAATCAGCCCCAGCATTTT.

This clone was detected only a few times. V and J are TRBV27 and TRBJ1-1, with D possibly TRBD1 on 5 matching bases. V lost 0 bases to trimming and J lost 5 bases, with 10 bases between them. Germline V gene data show CDR1 as MNHEY and CDR2 as SMNVEV (reference sequence). The CDR3 runs 14 residues. CDR3 amino acids: CASSLSVGGTEAFF. The DNA of the CDR3 is TGTGCCAGCAGTTTATCGGTGGGGGGTACTGAAGCTTTCTTT.

V and J are TRBV18 and TRBJ2-3; 8 bases line up with TRBD1. CDR3 length: 16 residues. Unmatched junction bases numbered 6, after V lost 4 bases and J lost 0 bases. Germline CDR1 and CDR2: KGHSH and LQKENI. The CDR3 loop is CASSRDRPSSTDTQYF. The CDR3 nucleotides read TGTGCCAGCTCACGGGACAGGCCATCCAGCACAGATACGCAGTATTTT.

V and J are TRBV2 and TRBJ1-5, with TRBD1 matching 8 bases. The CDR3 is 13 amino acids. Germline trimming cut 9 bases from V and 5 bases from J; bases unmatched to any gene: 6. Germline V gene data show CDR1 as SNHLY and CDR2 as FYNNEI. CDR3 amino acids: CASQDRGDQPQHF. CDR3 bases: TGTGCCAGTCAAGACAGGGGTGATCAGCCCCAGCATTTT. The full variable domain, in which reference TRBV2 and TRBJ1-5 provide the parts outside the CDR3, is EPEVTQTPSHQVTQMGQEVILRCVPISNHLYFYWYRQILGQKVEFLVSFYNNEISEKSEIFDDQFSVERPDGSNFTLKIRSTKLEDSAMYFCASQDRGDQPQHFGDGTRLSIL.